A selection of T cell receptor beta chains follows, all from one sample in a study of cytomegalovirus exposure and HLA in healthy donors. Produced via immunoSEQ multiplex PCR; TCRdb's table is partial and in-frame only. This sample has around 120,000 clones; 79% occur once, and the top ten carry 1.5% to 2.5%. The sequencing sample was made of PBMCs. The receptor set was obtained from a man younger than 35 in good health and CMV-seronegative. CDR3s include the opening cysteine and the closing phenylalanine or tryptophan. Fields, in order: J gene, clone size, D gene, V gene, CDR3 protein, CDR3 DNA. A D gene is named only where the DNA matches it firmly. The size entry is marked missing in some rows and otherwise reads once, few, many or a size class.

>TRBJ2-5|-|TRBD2|TRBV7-2
CASSLGTLAGVIETQYF
TGTGCCAGCAGCTTAGGAACGCTAGCGGGAGTGATAGAGACCCAGTACTTC
>TRBJ2-1|-|TRBD2|TRBV19
CASSMIPRRDYWDNEQFF
TGTGCCAGTAGTATGATTCCACGGCGGGACTATTGGGACAATGAGCAGTTCTTC
>TRBJ1-2|-|TRBD1|TRBV29-1
CSVEQPGQGDYGYTF
TGCAGCGTCGAGCAACCGGGACAGGGGGACTATGGCTACACCTTC
>TRBJ2-1|once|TRBD2|TRBV5-1
CASSARLAGRNNEQFF
TGCGCCAGCAGCGCCCGACTAGCGGGACGAAACAATGAGCAGTTCTTC
>TRBJ1-4|-|-|TRBV10-3
CAISGTDEKLFF
TGTGCCATCAGTGGGACAGATGAAAAACTGTTTTTT
>TRBJ2-1|-|-|TRBV7-9
CASSLGLSASYNEQFF
TGTGCCAGCAGCTTAGGCCTTAGCGCATCCTACAATGAGCAGTTCTTC
>TRBJ2-1|-|-|TRBV6-5
CASSRLEGRNEQFF
TGTGCCAGCAGTCGGCTCGAGGGTCGGAATGAGCAGTTCTTC
>TRBJ1-2|-|TRBD1|TRBV2
CASSGQGEDYGYTF
TGTGCCAGCAGTGGACAGGGGGAGGACTATGGCTACACCTTC
>TRBJ1-1|-|-|TRBV6-4
CASSLRGIWNTEAFF
TGTGCCAGCAGCTTAAGGGGGATTTGGAACACTGAAGCTTTCTTT
>TRBJ2-3|-|TRBD1|TRBV7-7
CASSMTGGQDTQYF
TGTGCCAGCAGCATGACAGGGGGTCAAGATACGCAGTATTTT
>TRBJ2-1|-|TRBD2|TRBV11-3
CASSPGLANNEQFF
TGTGCCAGCAGCCCGGGACTAGCGAACAATGAGCAGTTCTTC
>TRBJ1-5|-|-|TRBV19
CASSIAGQPQHF
TGTGCCAGTAGTATCGCAGGGCAGCCCCAGCATTTT
>TRBJ1-6|-|-|TRBV10-1
CASRRQVNSPLHF
TGCGCCAGCAGGAGACAGGTAAATTCACCCCTCCACTTT
>TRBJ2-5|-|TRBD1|TRBV6-5
CASSPFGTGETQYF
TGTGCCAGCAGTCCCTTTGGGACAGGAGAGACCCAGTACTTC
>TRBJ2-2|few|-|TRBV5-4
CASSPDRAVTGELFF
TGTGCCAGCAGCCCCGATAGAGCCGTCACCGGGGAGCTGTTTTTT
>TRBJ2-2|few|TRBD1|TRBV27
CASSLRFRTGVNTGELFF
TGTGCCAGCAGTTTAAGGTTCAGGACAGGGGTCAACACCGGGGAGCTGTTTTTT
>TRBJ2-7|-|-|TRBV5-1
CASSLRRTDRGDEQYF
TGCGCCAGCAGCTTAAGACGGACAGACCGTGGAGACGAGCAGTACTTC
>TRBJ1-6|-|-|TRBV13
CASSHTPSFPNSPLHF
TGTGCCAGCAGCCACACCCCGTCCTTCCCTAATTCACCCCTCCACTTT
>TRBJ1-2|-|-|TRBV6-5
CASTSGYGYTF
TGTGCCAGCACGAGTGGCTATGGCTACACCTTC
>TRBJ2-6|-|-|TRBV11-3
CASSSGATGANVLTF
TGTGCCAGCAGCTCAGGGGCCACGGGGGCCAACGTCCTGACTTTC
>TRBJ1-1|few|-|TRBV4-3
CASSQDIKGHRVSEAFF
TGCGCCAGCAGCCAAGATATTAAGGGCCACAGGGTCTCTGAAGCTTTCTTT
>TRBJ2-3|-|TRBD1|TRBV7-2
CASSLGTGALTDTQYF
TGTGCCAGCAGCTTAGGGACAGGGGCCCTCACAGATACGCAGTATTTT
>TRBJ2-3|-|-|TRBV6-6
CASSYIGGTQYF
TGTGCCAGCAGTTACATAGGAGGTACGCAGTATTTT
>TRBJ1-4|few|-|TRBV28
CASSLGQSYEKLFF
TGTGCCAGCAGTTTAGGGCAGAGCTATGAAAAACTGTTTTTT
>TRBJ1-4|-|-|TRBV18
CASSESSDRALATNEKLFF
TGTGCCAGCTCCGAATCCAGTGACAGAGCCCTTGCAACTAATGAAAAACTGTTTTTT
>TRBJ1-3|-|-|TRBV25-1
CASLGGGQDSGNTIYF
TGTGCCAGCCTAGGGGGGGGGCAGGACTCTGGAAACACCATATATTTT
>TRBJ1-1|-|TRBD1|TRBV4-3
CASSQEQGAPEAFF
TGCGCCAGCAGCCAAGAACAGGGGGCCCCTGAAGCTTTCTTT
>TRBJ1-5|-|TRBD1|TRBV14
CASSLGQGANPFSNQPQHF
TGTGCCAGCAGCCTAGGACAGGGGGCGAACCCTTTTAGCAATCAGCCCCAGCATTTT
>TRBJ1-5|few|-|TRBV2
CASNVRQGGLSNQPQHF
TGTGCCAGCAACGTTCGGCAGGGAGGATTGAGCAATCAGCCCCAGCATTTT
>TRBJ2-5|once|TRBD1|TRBV28
CASSSPDRSETQYF
TGTGCCAGCAGCTCTCCGGACAGGTCGGAGACCCAGTACTTC
>TRBJ2-5|-|-|TRBV25-1
CASSLSVQETQYF
TGTGCCAGCAGCTTGAGCGTTCAAGAGACCCAGTACTTC
>TRBJ2-3|once|-|TRBV19
CASSKGAARTDTQYF
TGTGCCAGTAGTAAGGGAGCGGCTCGCACAGATACGCAGTATTTT
>TRBJ2-1|-|-|TRBV12-2
CASRLASDRASGRCSYNEQFF
TGTGCAAGTCGCTTAGCGAGTGATCGGGCTAGCGGGAGGTGCTCCTACAATGAGCAGTTCTTC
>TRBJ2-5|-|TRBD1|TRBV14
CASSRWDRGETQYF
TGTGCCAGCAGCCGCTGGGACAGGGGAGAGACCCAGTACTTC
>TRBJ1-2|-|TRBD1|TRBV28
CASRSRGRHYGYTF
TGTGCCAGCAGGAGCAGGGGGCGCCACTATGGCTACACCTTC
>TRBJ1-2|-|-|TRBV18
CASSPQGVRNYGYTF
TGTGCCAGCTCACCACAGGGGGTTCGCAACTATGGCTACACCTTC
>TRBJ2-1|-|-|TRBV7-2
CASSLWENEQFF
TGTGCCAGCAGCTTATGGGAGAATGAGCAGTTCTTC
>TRBJ1-6|-|TRBD1|TRBV4-2
CASSPAADRGVAPLHF
TGTGCCAGCAGCCCTGCAGCGGACAGGGGGGTTGCACCCCTCCACTTT
>TRBJ2-4|-|-|TRBV5-1
CASSTGQLGAKNIQYF
TGCGCCAGCAGCACCGGACAGTTGGGGGCCAAAAACATTCAGTACTTC
>TRBJ1-2|-|TRBD1|TRBV19
CASSISPGQGAHGYTF
TGTGCCAGTAGTATATCGCCGGGACAGGGGGCGCATGGCTACACCTTC
>TRBJ1-4|few|-|TRBV7-3
CASSLQEGGKLFF
TGTGCCAGCAGCTTACAAGAGGGTGGAAAACTGTTTTTT
>TRBJ2-4|once|TRBD2|TRBV29-1
CSVESSGRSVNIQYF
TGCAGCGTTGAGTCTAGCGGGAGGAGTGTAAACATTCAGTACTTC
>TRBJ2-6|-|-|TRBV4-1
CASRSVGRGHSGANVLTF
TGCGCCAGCAGGAGCGTCGGCCGAGGTCACTCTGGGGCCAACGTCCTGACTTTC
>TRBJ2-3|few|TRBD1|TRBV19
CASSIGTGTRDTQYF
TGTGCCAGTAGTATTGGGACAGGAACCAGAGATACGCAGTATTTT
>TRBJ1-2|few|TRBD1|TRBV19
CASRTDRGESGYTF
TGTGCCAGTAGGACAGACAGGGGAGAAAGCGGCTACACCTTC
>TRBJ1-2|-|-|TRBV6-6
CASSVQGGYGYTF
TGTGCCAGCAGTGTTCAGGGCGGCTATGGCTACACCTTC
>TRBJ1-1|-|-|TRBV18
CASSPPRESANTEAFF
TGTGCCAGCTCACCACCCAGGGAAAGTGCGAACACTGAAGCTTTCTTT
>TRBJ2-7|-|-|TRBV5-4
CASSLTGCEQYF
TGTGCCAGCAGCTTGACAGGGTGTGAGCAGTACTTC
>TRBJ2-2|-|-|TRBV5-1
CASSLESGSLTGELFF
TGCGCCAGCAGCTTGGAATCCGGGAGTTTGACCGGGGAGCTGTTTTTT
>TRBJ1-4|-|TRBD1|TRBV30
CAWSVPGGQAGKLFF
TGTGCCTGGAGTGTCCCTGGGGGACAGGCAGGAAAACTGTTTTTT
>TRBJ2-2|-|-|TRBV7-3
CASSLGQNTGELFF
TGTGCCAGCAGCTTAGGGCAGAACACCGGGGAGCTGTTTTTT
>TRBJ2-7|-|TRBD1|TRBV27
CASSLSPVGQGTRGYEQYF
TGTGCCAGCAGTTTATCCCCTGTTGGACAGGGAACTCGGGGCTACGAGCAGTACTTC
>TRBJ2-1|-|TRBD1|TRBV11-3
CASSFDGTGGFNEQFF
TGTGCCAGCAGCTTTGACGGGACAGGGGGCTTCAATGAGCAGTTCTTC
>TRBJ2-7|medium-sized|TRBD2|TRBV6-7
CASSDKLASGRVRELSYEQYF
TGTGCCAGCAGTGACAAGTTGGCTAGCGGGAGAGTGAGGGAGCTCTCCTACGAGCAGTACTTC
>TRBJ1-4|once|TRBD1|TRBV28
CASSRQGAEKLFF
TGTGCCAGCAGTCGACAGGGGGCTGAAAAACTGTTTTTT